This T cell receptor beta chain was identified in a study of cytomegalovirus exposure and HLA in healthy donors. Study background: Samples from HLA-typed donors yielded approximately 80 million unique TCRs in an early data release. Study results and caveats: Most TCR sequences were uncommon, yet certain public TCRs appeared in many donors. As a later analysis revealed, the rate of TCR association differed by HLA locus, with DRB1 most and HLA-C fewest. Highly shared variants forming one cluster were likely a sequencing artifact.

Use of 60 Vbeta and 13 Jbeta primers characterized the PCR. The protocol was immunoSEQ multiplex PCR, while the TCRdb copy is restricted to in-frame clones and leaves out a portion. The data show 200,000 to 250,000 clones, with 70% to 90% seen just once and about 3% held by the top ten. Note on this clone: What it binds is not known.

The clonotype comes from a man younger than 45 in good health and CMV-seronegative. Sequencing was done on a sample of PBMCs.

The CDR3 reads CAWNQGHLNTEAFF. For the CDR3, the DNA is TGTGCCTGGAATCAGGGACACTTGAACACTGAAGCTTTCTTT. This chain connects TRBV30 to TRBJ1-1, with TRBD1 as a possible D gene (6 bases). This CDR3 comprises 14 residues. In germline, CDR1 is GTSNPN, CDR2 SVGIG (reference sequence). V lost 4 bases and J 0 bases, leaving 12 bases between the germline ends.